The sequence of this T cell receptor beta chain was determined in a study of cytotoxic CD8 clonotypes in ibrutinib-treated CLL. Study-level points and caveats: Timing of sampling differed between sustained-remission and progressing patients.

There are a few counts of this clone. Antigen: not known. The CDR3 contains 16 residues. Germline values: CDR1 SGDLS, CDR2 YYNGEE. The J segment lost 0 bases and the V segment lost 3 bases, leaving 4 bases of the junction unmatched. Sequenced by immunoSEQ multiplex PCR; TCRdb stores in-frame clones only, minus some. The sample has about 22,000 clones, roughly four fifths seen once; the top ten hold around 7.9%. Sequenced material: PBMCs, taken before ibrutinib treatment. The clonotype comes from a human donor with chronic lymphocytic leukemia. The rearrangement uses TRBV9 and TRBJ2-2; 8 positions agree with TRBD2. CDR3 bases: TGTGCCAGCAGCGCCCAAGCGGGGGCGAACACCGGGGAGCTGTTTTTT. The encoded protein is CASSAQAGANTGELFF.